A single sample is the source of the 12 T cell receptor beta chains below, sequenced in a study of human T cells and chemical hapten exposure. MiXCR was run by TCRdb on the 5' RACE reads, yielding one entry per CDR3 protein. The data show about 81,000 distinct CDR3 sequences, roughly 8.4% seen once. Unfractionated whole blood served as the source for total RNA extraction. The receptors were gathered from a male donor in good health.

The table lists this clonotype with many counts. The chain combines TRBV7-7 with TRBJ2-3, with 7 positions matching TRBD2. This CDR3 contains 20 residues. Germline assignment: CDR1 SSHAT and CDR2 FNYEAQ (reference sequence). The V gene end was trimmed by 3 bases and the J gene end by 0 bases; junction bases not matched to a gene: 18. CDR3 nucleotide sequence: TGTGCCAGCAGCTTGGGTCCCGGACTAGGAGGCACCCCTAGCACAGATACGCAGTATTTT. This gives the protein CASSLGPGLGGTPSTDTQYF.

This clonotype was seen a few times. The rearrangement links TRBV15 to TRBJ1-1; D is possibly TRBD1 (6 bases). The CDR3 covers 14 residues. Between the trimmed V and J ends, which lost 8 bases and 6 bases, there was a span of 19 bases. Germline lookup yields CDR1 LNHNV and CDR2 YYDKDF (reference sequence). Written as DNA, the CDR3 is TGTGCCACCGCTATTGACAGGATCGGCGCTGAAGCTTTCTTT. Encoded protein: CATAIDRIGAEAFF.

The chain recombines TRBV12-3 or TRBV12-4 with TRBJ2-2; TRBD2 agrees at 7 bases. The CDR3 is 16 amino acids. Germline trimming cut 2 bases from V and 5 bases from J; bases unmatched to any gene: 8. CDR3 in amino acids: CASSLSSAGRTGELFF. DNA for the CDR3: TGTGCCAGCAGTTTAAGTTCGGCCGGGAGGACCGGGGAGCTGTTTTTT.

Many counts were recorded for this clonotype. The chain combines TRBV20-1 with TRBJ1-1; 9 bases agree with TRBD1. Germline loops: CDR1 DFQATT, CDR2 SNEGSKA (reference sequence). There are 13 residues in the CDR3. V lost 1 base to trimming and J lost 3 bases; unmatched junction nucleotides: 0. The CDR3 sequence is CSARGDRDTEAFF. The CDR3 DNA sequence: TGCAGTGCTAGAGGGGACAGGGACACTGAAGCTTTCTTT.

This clonotype was recorded many times. CDR3 DNA: TGTGCCAGCAGTCGACAGGGCTTGCAGCCCCAGCATTTT. Its translation: CASSRQGLQPQHF. This rearrangement joins TRBV12-3 or TRBV12-4 to TRBJ1-5; 7 bases agree with TRBD1. V gave up 5 bases and J gave up 7 bases; unmatched junction bases: 5. The CDR3 runs to 13 residues.

This clonotype was seen repeatedly, ten times or more. CDR3 coding DNA: TGCAGTGCTAGAGATGAAACCGGGTCAGCTTCACCCCTCCACTTT. Translated: CSARDETGSASPLHF. The V and J genes are TRBV20-1 and TRBJ1-6; no clear D gene. Germline assignment: CDR1 DFQATT and CDR2 SNEGSKA (reference sequence). The CDR3 has 15 residues. V was clipped by 0 bases and J by 9 bases, with 15 bases between them.

The rearrangement links TRBV10-3 to TRBJ1-1, with D perhaps TRBD1 (5 bases). The germline V gene encodes CDR1 ENHRY and CDR2 SYGVKD. V was trimmed by 6 bases and J by 0 bases, leaving 14 bases between them. CDR3 length equals 15 residues. The CDR3 DNA is TGTGCCATCAGCTCCGACAGTTTTATGAACACTGAAGCTTTCTTT. Protein product: CAISSDSFMNTEAFF.

This chain joins TRBV6-4 and TRBJ2-1; TRBD2 agrees at 8 bases. Germline V lookup: CDR1 MRHNA, CDR2 SNTAGT. V was pared by 4 bases and J by 6 bases, with 8 bases of the junction left unmatched. The CDR3 totals 15 residues. The CDR3 region is CASSAAGGQGNEQFF. CDR3 DNA sequence: TGTGCCAGCAGTGCGGCGGGAGGTCAGGGCAATGAGCAGTTCTTC.

This clonotype was recorded a few times. This chain joins TRBV14 and TRBJ2-3, with D possibly being TRBD1 or TRBD2 (5 bases each). This CDR3 has 15 amino acids. Trimming took 3 bases from V and 10 from J, leaving 20 bases between them. CDR1 and CDR2 (germline): SGHDN, FVKESK. The DNA of the CDR3 is TGTGCCAGCAGCCAGGGAGCCGGGACCGCAAATCCGCAGTATTTT. Protein: CASSQGAGTANPQYF.

This clonotype came up many times. This sequence joins TRBV7-6 and TRBJ1-1; TRBD1 agrees at 8 bases. Germline CDR1 SGHVS, CDR2 FNYEAQ. Trimming removed 11 bases from V and 6 bases from J; junction bases left unmatched: 8. This CDR3 region has 12 residues. CDR3 nucleotides: TGTGCCGGGTTGACAGGGGCCTCTGAAGCTTTCTTT. Translation: CAGLTGASEAFF. Looking up the rest from reference TRBV7-6 and TRBJ1-1 gives the full variable domain: GAGVSQSPRYKVTKRGQDVALRCDPISGHVSLYWYRQALGQGPEFLTYFNYEAQQDKSGLPNDRFSAERPEGSISTLTIQRTEQRDSAMYRCAGLTGASEAFFGQGTRLTVV.

This clonotype has a count of ten or more. V usage is TRBV6-2 or TRBV6-3 and J usage is TRBJ1-1; D remains ambiguous. The ends were cut back, 6 bases at V and 9 bases at J, with 17 bases in the middle. The CDR3 sequence is 13 residues long. The germline gives CDR1 MNHEY, CDR2 SVGEGT. The CDR3 here is CASSLYPSPQAFF. The CDR3 region has the DNA TGTGCCAGCAGCCTTTACCCGTCGCCCCAAGCTTTCTTT.

There are many counts of this clonotype. The chain employs TRBV2 and TRBJ1-6; D is ambiguous. The CDR3 runs to 15 residues. Trimming removed 2 bases at V and 0 bases at J, with 5 bases between. Germline CDR1 SNHLY, CDR2 FYNNEI. This CDR3 is CASSELGSYNSPLHF. CDR3 nucleotides: TGTGCCAGCAGTGAACTGGGCTCCTATAATTCACCCCTCCACTTT.